This entry lists 19 T cell receptor beta chains sequenced from one sample in a study of T-cell reconstitution after alpha-beta-depleted transplantation in children. It was with unique molecular identifiers that the TCRbeta library was prepared. TCRdb reprocessed the PCR reads via MiXCR and lists one record per CDR3 protein. Of 490,000 or so distinct CDR3 sequences listed, roughly 10% are singletons. This specimen was PBMCs, taken before TCRalphabeta/CD19-depleted stem cell transplant. All receptors derive from a child younger than 10 with inherited bone marrow failure, due to receive a stem cell transplant.

The sample holds many counts of this clonotype. The V call is TRBV7-6, the J call TRBJ2-1, with D possibly TRBD2 on 6 matching bases. The CDR3 runs to 15 residues. Trimming took 5 bases from V and 5 from J, leaving 16 bases between them. Germline CDR1 is SGHVS and CDR2 is FNYEAQ. The CDR3 DNA is TGTGCCAGCAGCGGACGCCGGGACTTACACAATGAGCAGTTCTTC. Translated, it gives CASSGRRDLHNEQFF.

This clonotype occurred a few times. The gene calls are TRBV2 and TRBJ1-2; D not certain. Germline CDR1 and CDR2: SNHLY and FYNNEI. This CDR3 region has 14 residues. Trimming pared 0 bases from V and 4 bases from J, leaving 9 bases between. The CDR3 is CASSEALAGYGYTF. The DNA for the CDR3 is TGTGCCAGCAGTGAAGCGCTGGCAGGCTATGGCTACACCTTC. Full variable domain (rest looked up from reference TRBV2 and TRBJ1-2): EPEVTQTPSHQVTQMGQEVILRCVPISNHLYFYWYRQILGQKVEFLVSFYNNEISEKSEIFDDQFSVERPDGSNFTLKIRSTKLEDSAMYFCASSEALAGYGYTFGSGTRLTVV.

Many counts were recorded for this clonotype. This chain links TRBV29-1 with TRBJ2-3; 11 bases agree with TRBD1. V dropped 4 bases and J dropped 6; count of bases not matched to a gene: 9. The germline CDR1 and CDR2 sequences are SQVTM and ANQGSEA. CDR3 length: 15 residues. The CDR3 sequence is CSVGPGTGGSDTQYF. CDR3 nucleotides: TGCAGCGTTGGGCCCGGGACAGGGGGATCGGATACGCAGTATTTT.

There are many counts of this clonotype. The genes are TRBV18 and TRBJ2-7; 11 nucleotides match TRBD2. The CDR3 covers 16 residues. Germline lookup yields CDR1 KGHSH and CDR2 LQKENI. Trimming took 6 bases from V and 1 from J; bases not matched to a gene: 8. The CDR3 loop reads CASSPSLAGVSYEQYF. The CDR3 nucleotides read TGTGCCAGCTCGCCCTCACTAGCGGGAGTATCCTACGAGCAGTACTTC.

This clonotype turned up a few times. The J gene is TRBJ1-2, the V gene TRBV24-1; TRBD1 might be the D (5 bases). Trimming shortened V by 9 bases and J by 4 bases, and 11 bases separated the two germline ends. Germline-derived CDR1 and CDR2 are KGHDR and SFDVKD. The CDR3 consists of 12 residues. The CDR3 spells CATSSGLYGYTF. The DNA for the CDR3 is TGTGCCACCTCCTCAGGGCTCTATGGCTACACCTTC.

The gene calls are TRBV28 and TRBJ2-7, with 8 nucleotides matching TRBD2. Germline V gene sequence: CDR1 MDHEN, CDR2 SYDVKM. V shed 6 bases and J 8 bases; nucleotides not matched to a gene: 9. The CDR3 totals 13 residues. The CDR3 DNA reads TGTGCCAGCAGCCGGGGGGGGGTTGGAAAGCAGTACTTC. Residues: CASSRGGVGKQYF.

The chain carries TRBV20-1 and TRBJ2-7; D possibly corresponds to TRBD2 (6 bases). The CDR3 is 17 amino acids. Trimming left V 1 base short and J 0 bases short, with 19 bases between. Looked up from germline, CDR1 is DFQATT and CDR2 is SNEGSKA (reference sequence). The CDR3 DNA sequence: TGCAGTGCTAGAGGTCCATACCCGGGGGAAAGCTCCTACGAGCAGTACTTC. Translating it yields CSARGPYPGESSYEQYF.

This clonotype was seen ten or more times. Relative to the germline gene, one junction end is altered; a read error may explain this. The chain joins TRBV20-1 to TRBJ1-5, with D hard to call. CDR3 size: 13 residues. Germline V CDR1 and CDR2: DFQATT, SNEGSKA (reference sequence). The CDR3 sequence is CSARDTSGPGQHF. CDR3 DNA sequence: TGCAGTGCCAGAGATACATCGGGCCCGGGGCAGCATTTT.

V and J are TRBV19 and TRBJ1-2, with D possibly matching TRBD1 (6 bases). Per germline, CDR1 LNHDA and CDR2 SQIVND (reference sequence). V was cut by 3 bases and J by 7 bases, with 12 bases left in between. The CDR3 contains 13 residues. The CDR3 sequence: CASSILQGSGYTF. The CDR3 DNA reads as TGTGCCAGTAGTATCCTTCAGGGGTCTGGCTACACCTTC.

Remarks on this clonotype: A much larger clonotype is one base distant, so this may be a read error. The genes are TRBV20-1 and TRBJ2-7; 9 bases map to TRBD1. CDR3 length equals 14 residues. CDR1 and CDR2 from the germline V gene are DFQATT and SNEGSKA (reference sequence). The CDR3, as DNA: TGCAGTGCTAGCCGGGACAGGGTCTCCCACGAGCAGTACTTC. Amino acid sequence: CSASRDRVSHEQYF.

Regarding this clonotype: A much larger clone differs by one base, so this may be a read error. Here the CDR3 reads CSVDSGTGSSYEQHF. In DNA, the CDR3 is TGCAGCGTTGATTCCGGGACAGGTAGCTCCTACGAGCAGCACTTC. The gene calls are TRBV29-1 and TRBJ2-7, with 8 bases matching TRBD1. This CDR3 is 15 amino acids long. CDR1 is SQVTM and CDR2 is ANQGSEA in the germline V gene.

This clonotype was seen many times. This sequence joins TRBV10-3 and TRBJ1-5; D call uncertain. The CDR3 sequence is 15 residues long. V was cut by 2 bases and J by 0 bases, with 8 bases left in between. CDR1 ENHRY and CDR2 SYGVKD come from the germline V gene. The CDR3, as DNA: TGTGCCATCAGTGAGATGACACATAGCAATCAGCCCCAGCATTTT. It is translated as CAISEMTHSNQPQHF.

This clonotype was found many times. V is TRBV10-2 and J is TRBJ2-7, with D perhaps matching TRBD1 or TRBD2 (5 bases each). From germline, CDR1 is WSHSY and CDR2 SAAADI. V was trimmed by 4 bases and J by 2 bases, leaving 12 bases between them. The CDR3 consists of 14 residues. The CDR3 is CASSGGGPPYEQYF. In DNA, the CDR3 is TGCGCCAGCAGTGGGGGCGGGCCGCCCTACGAGCAGTACTTC.

This clonotype was seen once. This may stem from a read error, because a much larger clone lies one nucleotide away. The chain uses TRBV27 and TRBJ2-7; 9 nucleotides align to TRBD2. The germline CDR1 and CDR2 sequences are MNHEY and SMNVEV (reference sequence). The CDR3 length is 16 residues. DNA of the CDR3: TGTGCCAGCAGTTTTAGTAGCGGGAGCATGGTTTACGACCAGTACTTC. Protein: CASSFSSGSMVYDQYF.

This clonotype was observed many times. This sequence joins TRBV19 and TRBJ2-1; D might be TRBD1 (6 bases). The germline V gene encodes CDR1 LNHDA and CDR2 SQIVND (reference sequence). CDR3 length: 16 residues. Trimming shortened V by 5 bases and J by 0 bases, and 14 bases separated the two germline ends. CDR3 bases: TGTGCCAGTAGTGTGGACAGCCCGAGCTCCTACAATGAGCAGTTCTTC. It is translated as CASSVDSPSSYNEQFF.

This clonotype was counted at least ten times. V gene TRBV27 combines with J gene TRBJ2-3, with D perhaps TRBD2 (6 bases). With 3 bases removed from V and 1 base from J, the gap between germline ends came to 11 bases. From germline, CDR1 is MNHEY and CDR2 SMNVEV (reference sequence). This CDR3 region has 15 residues. DNA for the CDR3: TGTGCCAGCAGTTTCATCGGGGGAGGCACAGATACGCAGTATTTT. This gives the protein CASSFIGGGTDTQYF.

The V gene is TRBV30, the J gene TRBJ2-3, with 8 bases fitting TRBD2. CDR1 is GTSNPN and CDR2 is SVGIG in the germline V gene (reference sequence). The CDR3 covers 14 residues. Trimming cost V 3 bases and J 6 bases; bases outside gene matches: 8. The chain's CDR3 is CAWSRGGGADTQYF. The DNA of the CDR3 is TGTGCCTGGAGCCGGGGGGGCGGTGCGGATACGCAGTATTTT.

This clonotype has a handful of counts. V usage is TRBV5-6 and J usage is TRBJ1-1; D possibly corresponds to TRBD1 (5 bases). Germline V gene lookup returns CDR1 SGHDT and CDR2 YYEEEE. V was trimmed by 4 bases and J by 11 bases, leaving 15 bases between them. CDR3 length: 12 residues. The CDR3 DNA follows: TGTGCCAGCAGCACGGGGGTCTCGCGGGCTTTCTTT. This gives the protein CASSTGVSRAFF.

This clonotype showed up many times. The rearrangement joins TRBV29-1 to TRBJ2-3; 8 bases align to TRBD1. The CDR3 is 15 residues long. Germline loops: CDR1 SQVTM, CDR2 ANQGSEA. J lost 5 bases, V lost 2 bases, and 9 bases had no gene match. The CDR3 loop reads CSVEKQGQGVDTQYF. The CDR3 DNA reads as TGCAGCGTTGAAAAGCAAGGACAGGGAGTAGATACGCAGTATTTT.